These T cell receptor beta chains were read from a single sample in a study of T cells in Graves' hyperthyroidism and ophthalmopathy. TCRdb fed the multiplex PCR reads into MiXCR, producing one record per CDR3 protein. In the table there are around 450,000 distinct CDR3 sequences, around 16% of which are singletons. The sample taken for sequencing was blood. These receptors were obtained from a woman between 18 and 29 years old with Graves' hyperthyroidism. Both conserved end residues are part of each CDR3. The D gene is left open where the match is weak. Clone size appears in some rows only: once, few, many, or a class for an expanded clone.

clone size	D gene	V gene	J gene	CDR3 protein	CDR3 DNA
NA	TRBD2	TRBV9	TRBJ2-6	CASSHGLAGAGPGANVLTF	TGTGCCAGCAGCCACGGACTAGCGGGGGCAGGGCCTGGGGCCAACGTCCTGACTTTC
many	NA	TRBV2	TRBJ1-2	CASTGTRNYGYTF	TGTGCCAGCACCGGGACACGGAACTATGGCTACACCTTC
NA	NA	TRBV6-2/TRBV6-3	TRBJ2-3	CASSPRWGSGQYF	TGTGCCAGCAGCCCTAGGTGGGGCTCGGGGCAGTATTTT
many	NA	TRBV11-2	TRBJ1-4	CASSLVSGVREKLFF	TGTGCCAGCAGCTTAGTCTCCGGGGTCCGAGAAAAACTGTTTTTT
NA	TRBD2	TRBV3-1	TRBJ2-1	CASSQVAGLSNEQFF	TGTGCCAGCAGCCAAGTAGCGGGATTATCAAATGAGCAGTTCTTC
NA	NA	TRBV6-1	TRBJ2-2	CASSPRTENTGELFF	TGTGCCAGCAGTCCCAGGACAGAGAACACCGGGGAGCTGTTTTTT
many	TRBD1	TRBV20-1	TRBJ2-5	CSATRVQGAVLTQYF	TGCAGTGCTACCAGGGTTCAGGGGGCTGTTTTGACCCAGTACTTC
many	TRBD1	TRBV28	TRBJ1-5	CASSRQGVNQPQHF	TGTGCCAGCAGTAGACAGGGGGTCAATCAGCCCCAGCATTTT
few	TRBD2	TRBV20-1	TRBJ2-7	CSAREPLAIYEQYF	TGCAGTGCTAGAGAGCCACTAGCGATCTACGAGCAGTACTTC
many	NA	TRBV2	TRBJ2-1	CASSERSPVLVYNEQFF	TGTGCCAGCAGTGAAAGATCCCCGGTACTAGTGTACAATGAGCAGTTCTTC
many	TRBD1	TRBV24-1	TRBJ1-5	CATSDFTGGTQHF	TGTGCCACCAGTGATTTCACAGGGGGCACCCAGCATTTT
NA	TRBD1	TRBV20-1	TRBJ1-2	CSAFTYRGRKNYGYTF	TGCAGTGCTTTTACCTACAGGGGGCGGAAGAACTATGGCTACACCTTC
many	TRBD2	TRBV10-3	TRBJ2-1	CAISESPSGHLGEQFF	TGTGCCATCAGTGAGTCGCCTAGCGGCCATCTAGGGGAGCAGTTCTTC
many	NA	TRBV7-8	TRBJ2-7	CASSLAGTFSSSYEQYF	TGTGCCAGCAGCTTGGCCGGGACTTTTTCCTCCTCCTACGAGCAGTACTTC
many	TRBD1	TRBV5-1	TRBJ2-3	CASTWDSGADTQYF	TGCGCCAGCACCTGGGACAGTGGGGCAGATACGCAGTATTTT
many	TRBD2	TRBV2	TRBJ2-5	CASTGLAGGSAETQYF	TGTGCCAGCACCGGACTAGCGGGAGGGTCTGCGGAGACCCAGTACTTC
many	TRBD2	TRBV18	TRBJ2-7	CASSPPTSGDYEQYF	TGTGCCAGCTCACCACCGACTAGCGGGGACTACGAGCAGTACTTC
many	NA	TRBV7-9	TRBJ1-2	CASSRLRYKAPEDGYTF	TGTGCCAGCAGCCGACTACGGTACAAGGCCCCGGAGGATGGCTACACCTTC
many	TRBD1	TRBV12-3/TRBV12-4	TRBJ1-2	CASRTDRENYGYTF	TGTGCCAGCAGAACCGACAGGGAGAACTATGGCTACACCTTC
NA	TRBD1	TRBV10-3	TRBJ1-2	CAISQGGDGGYTF	TGTGCCATCAGTCAGGGGGGGGACGGTGGCTACACCTTC
many	NA	TRBV5-8	TRBJ2-5	CASSLGDLQETQYF	TGTGCCAGCAGCTTGGGGGACCTGCAAGAGACCCAGTACTTC
many	NA	TRBV2	TRBJ2-3	CASTEGLASRDRDTQYF	TGTGCCAGCACCGAAGGGCTAGCGTCCCGCGACCGAGATACGCAGTATTTT
NA	TRBD2	TRBV6-1	TRBJ2-3	CASSEAAFSGGADTQYF	TGTGCCAGCAGTGAAGCGGCCTTTAGCGGGGGGGCGGATACGCAGTATTTT
once	NA	TRBV10-3	TRBJ1-3	CAISEGGLSGNTIYF	TGTGCCATCAGTGAGGGGGGACTATCTGGAAACACCATATATTTT
many	TRBD1	TRBV30	TRBJ1-5	CAWSAGTAFGQPQHF	TGTGCCTGGAGTGCAGGGACAGCTTTTGGGCAGCCCCAGCATTTT
NA	NA	TRBV9	TRBJ1-1	CASSSPQQGLRGTEAFF	TGTGCCAGCAGCTCCCCCCAGCAGGGGCTCCGAGGCACTGAAGCTTTCTTT
many	NA	TRBV20-1	TRBJ2-7	CSATDRTYEQYF	TGCAGTGCTACGGACAGAACCTACGAGCAGTACTTC
many	NA	TRBV28	TRBJ2-1	CASSSPQGSRQFF	TGTGCCAGCAGTTCCCCTCAGGGATCGAGGCAGTTCTTC
few	TRBD1	TRBV7-6	TRBJ2-1	CASSLLGQVYNEQFF	TGTGCCAGCAGCTTGCTCGGACAGGTCTACAATGAGCAGTTCTTC
many	NA	TRBV19	TRBJ2-5	CASSPRRRIDMGQETQYF	TGTGCCAGTAGTCCCCGCCGCCGAATAGACATGGGACAAGAGACCCAGTACTTC
many	NA	TRBV6-1	TRBJ2-2	CASSGRGTTGPGELFF	TGTGCCAGCAGTGGCCGTGGGACCACCGGCCCCGGGGAGCTGTTTTTT
many	NA	TRBV6-1	TRBJ1-2	CASSPTWGPTPPYGYTF	TGTGCCAGCAGTCCCACGTGGGGTCCTACTCCTCCGTATGGCTACACCTTC
few	TRBD1	TRBV7-6	TRBJ1-4	CASSLGTGTYEKLFF	TGTGCCAGCAGCTTAGGGACAGGTACCTATGAAAAACTGTTTTTT
many	TRBD2	TRBV28	TRBJ2-7	CASSLLSGDEQYF	TGTGCCAGCAGTTTACTCAGCGGGGACGAGCAGTACTTC
many	TRBD1	TRBV29-1	TRBJ1-2	CSVVSDSGQGYYGYTF	TGCAGCGTTGTTTCTGACTCTGGACAGGGTTATTATGGCTACACCTTC
many	NA	TRBV30	TRBJ1-6	CAWSADWNSPLHF	TGTGCCTGGAGTGCCGACTGGAATTCACCCCTCCACTTT
many	NA	TRBV3-1	TRBJ2-1	CASSHPPSYNEQFF	TGTGCCAGCAGCCACCCACCGTCCTACAATGAGCAGTTCTTC
NA	TRBD1	TRBV4-1	TRBJ2-2	CASSQGARTGRFGELFF	TGCGCCAGCAGCCAAGGCGCTCGGACAGGGCGGTTCGGGGAGCTGTTTTTT
many	TRBD1	TRBV6-1	TRBJ2-7	CASKGTGLYEQYF	TGTGCCAGCAAGGGGACAGGGCTCTACGAGCAGTACTTC
many	TRBD1	TRBV7-2	TRBJ2-5	CASSTYRGSETQYF	TGTGCCAGCAGCACATACAGGGGATCAGAGACCCAGTACTTC
many	TRBD1	TRBV28	TRBJ1-2	CASSRSRSGTALFYGYTF	TGTGCCAGCAGCAGGAGCCGGAGTGGGACAGCCCTTTTTTATGGCTACACCTTC
NA	TRBD1	TRBV20-1	TRBJ2-5	CSAMGSEGAQETQYF	TGCAGTGCTATGGGGTCTGAGGGGGCGCAAGAGACCCAGTACTTC
many	TRBD2	TRBV14	TRBJ2-1	CASSQEGLAVINEQFF	TGTGCCAGCAGCCAAGAGGGTCTAGCGGTTATCAATGAGCAGTTCTTC
NA	TRBD2	TRBV29-1	TRBJ2-7	CSAWTSGSRYEQYF	TGCAGCGCGTGGACTAGCGGGAGTAGATACGAGCAGTACTTC
few	TRBD1	TRBV7-2	TRBJ1-2	CASSLIKTTGYQEGYTF	TGTGCCAGCAGCTTAATAAAGACGACAGGGTATCAAGAGGGCTACACCTTC
few	NA	TRBV7-2	TRBJ2-3	CASSPLTSTDTQYF	TGTGCCAGCAGCCCCCTGACTAGCACAGATACGCAGTATTTT
many	NA	TRBV7-8	TRBJ2-3	CASSLGEDTQYF	TGTGCCAGCAGTTTAGGCGAAGATACGCAGTATTTT
many	TRBD2	TRBV20-1	TRBJ2-7	CSAGSGGAYEQYF	TGCAGTGCTGGAAGCGGGGGGGCCTACGAGCAGTACTTC
many	TRBD1	TRBV5-1	TRBJ2-7	CASSFGQGPHEQYF	TGCGCCAGCAGCTTTGGACAGGGCCCCCACGAGCAGTACTTC
many	NA	TRBV7-3	TRBJ2-1	CASSPGLGGRGEQFF	TGTGCCAGCAGCCCGGGGCTAGGAGGTCGGGGTGAGCAGTTCTTC
many	NA	TRBV3-1	TRBJ2-7	CASSQDRSGSSYEQYF	TGTGCCAGCAGCCAAGATAGGAGCGGAAGCTCCTACGAGCAGTACTTC